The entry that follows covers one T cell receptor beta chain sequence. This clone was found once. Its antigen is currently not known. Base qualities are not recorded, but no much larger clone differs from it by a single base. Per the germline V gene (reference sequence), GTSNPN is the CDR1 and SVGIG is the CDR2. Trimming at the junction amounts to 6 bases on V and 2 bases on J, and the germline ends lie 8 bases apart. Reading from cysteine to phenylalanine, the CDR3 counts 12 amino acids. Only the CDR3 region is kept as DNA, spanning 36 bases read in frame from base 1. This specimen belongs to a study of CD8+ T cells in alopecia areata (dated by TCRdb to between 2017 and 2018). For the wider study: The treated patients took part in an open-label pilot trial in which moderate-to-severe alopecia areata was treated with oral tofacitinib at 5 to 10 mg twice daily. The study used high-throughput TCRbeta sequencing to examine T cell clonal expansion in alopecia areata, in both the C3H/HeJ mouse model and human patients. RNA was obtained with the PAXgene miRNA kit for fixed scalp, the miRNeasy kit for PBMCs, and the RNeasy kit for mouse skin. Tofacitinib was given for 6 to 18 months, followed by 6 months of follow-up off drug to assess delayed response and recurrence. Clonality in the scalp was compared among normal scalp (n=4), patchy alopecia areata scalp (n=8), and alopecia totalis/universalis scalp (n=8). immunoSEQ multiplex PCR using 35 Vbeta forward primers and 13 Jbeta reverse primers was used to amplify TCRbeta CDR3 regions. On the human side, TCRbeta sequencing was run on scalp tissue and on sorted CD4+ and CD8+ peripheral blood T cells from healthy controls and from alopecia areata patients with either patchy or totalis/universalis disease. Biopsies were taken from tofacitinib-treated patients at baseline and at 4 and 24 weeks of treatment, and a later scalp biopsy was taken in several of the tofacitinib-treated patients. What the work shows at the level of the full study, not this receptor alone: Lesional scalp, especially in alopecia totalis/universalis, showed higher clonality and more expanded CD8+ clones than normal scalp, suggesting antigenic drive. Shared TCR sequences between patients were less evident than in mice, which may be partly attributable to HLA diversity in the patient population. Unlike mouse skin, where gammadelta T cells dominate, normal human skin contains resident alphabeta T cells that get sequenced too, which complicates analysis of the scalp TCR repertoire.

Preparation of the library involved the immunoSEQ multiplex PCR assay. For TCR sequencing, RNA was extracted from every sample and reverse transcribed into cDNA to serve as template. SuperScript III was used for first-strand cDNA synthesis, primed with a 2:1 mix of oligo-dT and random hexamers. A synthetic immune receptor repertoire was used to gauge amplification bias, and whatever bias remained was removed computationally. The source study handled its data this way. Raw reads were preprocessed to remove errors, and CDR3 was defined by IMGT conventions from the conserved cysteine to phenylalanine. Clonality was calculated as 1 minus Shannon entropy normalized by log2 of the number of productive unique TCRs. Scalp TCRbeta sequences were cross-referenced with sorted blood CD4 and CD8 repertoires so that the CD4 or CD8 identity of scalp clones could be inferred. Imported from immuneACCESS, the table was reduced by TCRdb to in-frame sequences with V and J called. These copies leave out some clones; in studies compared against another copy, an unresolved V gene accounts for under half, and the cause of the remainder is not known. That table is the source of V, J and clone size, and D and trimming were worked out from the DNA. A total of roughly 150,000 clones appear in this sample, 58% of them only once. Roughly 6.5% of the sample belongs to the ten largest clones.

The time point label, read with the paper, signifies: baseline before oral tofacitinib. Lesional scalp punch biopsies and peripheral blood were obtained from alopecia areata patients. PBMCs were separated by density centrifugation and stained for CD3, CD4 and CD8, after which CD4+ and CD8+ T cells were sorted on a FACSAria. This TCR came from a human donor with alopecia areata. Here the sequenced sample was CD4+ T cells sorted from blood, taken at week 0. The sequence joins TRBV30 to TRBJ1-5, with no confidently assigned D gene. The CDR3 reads CACSYGNQPQHF. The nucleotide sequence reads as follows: TGTGCCTGCAGCTATGGCAATCAGCCCCAGCATTTT.